These 4 T cell receptor beta chains originate from one sample sequenced in a study of CD8 T cells in Susac syndrome. cDNA came from about 0.5 to 1 ug RNA primed by random hexamers. Using its own MiXCR run on the immunoSEQ multiplex PCR reads, TCRdb lists one record per CDR3 protein. Of 80,000 to 90,000 distinct CDR3 sequences listed, around 95% are singletons. Sequencing was done on a sample of CD8+ T cells from PBMCs. The receptors originated from a human donor with Susac syndrome.

This chain connects TRBV4-3 to TRBJ2-7; D uncertain. Trimming removed 3 bases from V and 1 base from J, with 7 bases in between. Germline CDR1 and CDR2: LGHNA and YSLEER. The CDR3 covers 13 residues. The CDR3 region is CASSHGRSYEQYF. The DNA of the CDR3 is TGCGCCAGCAGCCATGGCAGGTCCTACGAGCAGTACTTC.

The J gene is TRBJ2-3, the V gene TRBV25-1, with unresolved D. The V gene lost 2 bases and the J gene lost 0 bases, with 9 bases spanning the gap. CDR1 is MGHDK, CDR2 SYGVNS, per germline. There are 15 residues in the CDR3. The chain's CDR3 is CASSERSMSTDTQYF. CDR3 DNA: TGTGCCAGCAGTGAACGAAGCATGAGCACAGATACGCAGTATTTT.

V and J are TRBV13 and TRBJ2-7, with TRBD2 as a possible D gene (6 bases). With 5 bases removed from V and 3 bases from J, the gap between germline ends came to 17 bases. Per germline, CDR1 PRHDT and CDR2 FYEKMQ (reference sequence). This CDR3 region has 15 residues. The CDR3 DNA follows: TGTGCCAGCAGCCACCTTCGGAGGGCTAACTACGAGCAGTACTTC. Translation: CASSHLRRANYEQYF.

The chain is built from TRBV11-2 and TRBJ2-2; TRBD2 matches at 9 bases. V shed 7 bases, J shed 5 bases, and the junction held 14 bases outside the gene matches. The CDR3 covers 17 residues. CDR1 is SGHAT and CDR2 is FQNNGV in the germline V gene. The CDR3 spells CASTYYGAGGPTGELFF. The CDR3 nucleotides read TGTGCCAGCACATACTACGGGGCGGGAGGGCCGACCGGGGAGCTGTTTTTT.